The T cell receptor (beta chain) described here comes from a study of T-cell reconstitution after alpha-beta-depleted transplantation in children. The TCRbeta library was prepared with unique molecular identifiers. TCRdb independently ran MiXCR on the PCR reads; one entry per CDR3 protein. Here the sample spans approximately 490,000 distinct CDR3 sequences, roughly an eighth being singletons. Germline values: CDR1 MNHEY, CDR2 SVGAGI. The CDR3 contains 16 residues. The V gene end was trimmed by 4 bases and the J gene end by 2 bases; junction bases not matched to a gene: 7. This clonotype showed up many times.

The sequences come from PBMCs from the stem cell graft donor, collected from the stem cell graft. The sequence came from a human donor who donated a stem cell graft to a child with combined immunodeficiency. V and J are TRBV6-5 and TRBJ2-5, with 10 bases that match TRBD1. The CDR3 region has the DNA TGTGCCAGCAGTTTCCCAAGGGGACAGGGGCAAGAGACCCAGTACTTC. It is translated as CASSFPRGQGQETQYF.